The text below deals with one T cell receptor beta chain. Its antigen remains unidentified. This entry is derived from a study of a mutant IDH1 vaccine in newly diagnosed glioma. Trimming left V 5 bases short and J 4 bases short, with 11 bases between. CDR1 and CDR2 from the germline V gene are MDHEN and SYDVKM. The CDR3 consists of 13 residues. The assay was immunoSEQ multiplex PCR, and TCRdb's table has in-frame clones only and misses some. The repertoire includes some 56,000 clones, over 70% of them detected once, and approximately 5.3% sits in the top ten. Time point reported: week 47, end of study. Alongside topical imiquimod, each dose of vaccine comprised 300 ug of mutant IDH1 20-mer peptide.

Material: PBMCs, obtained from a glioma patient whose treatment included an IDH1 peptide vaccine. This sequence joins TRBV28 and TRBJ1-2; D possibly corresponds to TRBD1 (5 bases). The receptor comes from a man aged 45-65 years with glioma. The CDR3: CASSPEGFYGYTF. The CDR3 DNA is TGTGCCAGCAGTCCGGAGGGGTTCTATGGCTACACCTTC.